Following are 22 T cell receptor beta chains from one sample sequenced in a study of memory CD4+ T cells and cytomegalovirus serostatus. Single viable CD3+CD4+CD8-CD45RO+ cells were sorted as the memory CD4+ T cells. Generated by immunoSEQ multiplex PCR, the TCRdb table keeps only in-frame clones and is missing some. Among more than 45,000 clones listed, about 81% were seen once. Sequencing used memory CD4+ T cells from blood. These receptors originate from an adult in good health and CMV-seronegative.

V usage is TRBV11-2 and J usage is TRBJ1-4, with TRBD1 identical over 8 bases. The V gene end was trimmed by 5 bases and the J gene end by 2 bases; junction bases not matched to a gene: 7. The CDR3 extends over 16 amino acids. CDR1 SGHAT and CDR2 FQNNGV come from the germline V gene. The CDR3, as DNA: TGTGCCAGCAGCCAAGACAGGGGTTTGACTAATGAAAAACTGTTTTTT. Protein product: CASSQDRGLTNEKLFF. The full variable domain, completed using reference TRBV11-2 and TRBJ1-4, is EAGVAQSPRYKIIEKRQSVAFWCNPISGHATLYWYQQILGQGPKLLIQFQNNGVVDDSQLPKDRFSAERLKGVDSTLKIQPAKLEDSAVYLCASSQDRGLTNEKLFFGSGTQLSVL.

The DNA for the CDR3 is TGCGCCAGCAGCCCCGGGACATTGGACGAGCAGTACTTC. This encodes CASSPGTLDEQYF. The chain combines TRBV5-1 with TRBJ2-7; D may be TRBD1 (6 bases). This CDR3 contains 13 residues. V shed 4 bases and J shed 5 bases, with 13 bases lying between them. Germline CDR1 is SGHRS and CDR2 is YFSETQ.

J is TRBJ1-5 and V is TRBV28; D call uncertain. Trimming took 3 bases from V and 1 from J, leaving 7 bases between them. Per the germline V gene, CDR1 is MDHEN and CDR2 is SYDVKM. The CDR3 is made up of 14 amino acids. CDR3 sequence reads: CASSLGLSNQPQHF. The CDR3 DNA reads as TGTGCCAGCAGTTTGGGGTTAAGCAATCAGCCCCAGCATTTT.

Comments on this clone: An end of the junction differs from the germline gene, which may be a read error. The CDR3: CASSYLDGTSSHF. As DNA, the CDR3 is TGTGCCAGCAGTTACCTCGACGGGACTAGCTCCCACTTC. V and J are TRBV6-5 and TRBJ2-7, with 9 bases fitting TRBD2. Germline V gene data show CDR1 as MNHEY and CDR2 as SVGAGI. The CDR3 consists of 13 residues.

This clone showed up just a few times. The CDR3, as DNA: TGCGCCAGCAGCATCTATTACAATGAGCAGTTCTTC. Translated: CASSIYYNEQFF. The chain has TRBV5-1 and TRBJ2-1; D is undetermined. CDR3 length: 12 residues. The V end lost 4 bases, the J end lost 4 bases, and 6 bases lay between the germline ends. Germline loops: CDR1 SGHRS, CDR2 YFSETQ.

V and J are TRBV11-3 and TRBJ2-2, with no clear D. Germline V gene lookup returns CDR1 SGHNT and CDR2 YENEEA. The CDR3 is 14 amino acids. The V end was cut by 3 bases, the J end by 2 bases, with 7 bases between. CDR3 residues: CASSLDGNTGELFF. In nucleotides, the CDR3 is TGTGCCAGCAGCTTGGACGGTAACACCGGGGAGCTGTTTTTT.

The rearrangement joins TRBV5-4 to TRBJ1-1, with 8 bases fitting TRBD1. V shed 4 bases, J shed 1 base, and the junction held 15 bases outside the gene matches. This CDR3 has 18 residues. CDR1 is SGHNT and CDR2 is YYREEE in the germline V gene (reference sequence). This CDR3 is CASSGTGGWGLKNTEAFF. The CDR3 DNA reads TGTGCCAGCAGCGGAACAGGGGGATGGGGGTTGAAGAACACTGAAGCTTTCTTT.

V gene TRBV6-5 combines with J gene TRBJ1-3, with 7 bases that match TRBD1. The CDR3 runs to 14 residues. The germline CDR1 and CDR2 sequences are MNHEY and SVGAGI. CDR3 sequence reads: CATRAGGSGNTIYF. DNA for the CDR3: TGTGCTACACGGGCAGGGGGCTCTGGAAACACCATATATTTT.

The chain uses TRBV19 and TRBJ1-5; D might be TRBD1 (6 bases). CDR3 size: 15 residues. Germline CDR1 is LNHDA and CDR2 is SQIVND (reference sequence). Deletions cut 4 bases from V and 0 bases from J, with 10 bases between. This CDR3 is CASSSGTTSNQPQHF. Written as DNA, the CDR3 is TGTGCCAGTAGTAGCGGGACAACTAGCAATCAGCCCCAGCATTTT.

The chain employs TRBV5-4 and TRBJ2-2; 7 bases match TRBD1. The CDR3 is 16 residues long. The V and J ends lost 0 bases and 0 bases, in that order; junction bases with no gene match: 2. Germline V gene data show CDR1 as SGHNT and CDR2 as YYREEE (reference sequence). CDR3 DNA sequence: TGTGCCAGCAGCTTGGCGCAGGGGGCGAACACCGGGGAGCTGTTTTTT. Translation: CASSLAQGANTGELFF. Full variable domain (remainder filled in from reference TRBV5-4 and TRBJ2-2): ETGVTQSPTHLIKTRGQQVTLRCSSQSGHNTVSWYQQALGQGPQFIFQYYREEENGRGNFPPRFSGLQFPNYSSELNVNALELDDSALYLCASSLAQGANTGELFFGEGSRLTVL.

The gene calls are TRBV6-1 and TRBJ2-1, with D tentatively TRBD1 (5 bases). The CDR3 runs 15 residues. V was clipped by 4 bases and J by 5 bases, with 15 bases between them. Per germline, CDR1 MNHNS and CDR2 SASEGT. CDR3 nucleotides: TGTGCCAGCAGTGTGAGCCAACGACAGAACAATGAGCAGTTCTTC. It specifies CASSVSQRQNNEQFF.

This chain links TRBV11-3 with TRBJ1-2; D may be TRBD1 (5 bases). Germline loops: CDR1 SGHNT, CDR2 YENEEA. V gave up 0 bases and J gave up 1 base, with 12 bases separating them. This CDR3 is 16 amino acids long. The DNA of the CDR3 is TGTGCCAGCAGCTTAGATCTGGGCAGGGATAACTATGGCTACACCTTC. This translates into CASSLDLGRDNYGYTF.

The rearrangement joins TRBV5-7 to TRBJ1-2, with D possibly being TRBD1 (5 bases). TRBV5-7 is reported as an ORF; its role is uncertain. The CDR3 is 17 amino acids. Deletions cut 2 bases from V and 1 base from J, with 18 bases between. CDR3 bases: TGTGCCAGCAGCTTAGACCGGGACTCTTGGAGTAACTATGGCTACACCTTC. It encodes CASSLDRDSWSNYGYTF.

The chain joins TRBV28 to TRBJ2-5; D might be TRBD2 (5 bases). Per germline, CDR1 MDHEN and CDR2 SYDVKM. CDR3 length equals 18 residues. Trimming pared 6 bases from V and 6 bases from J, leaving 29 bases between. This CDR3 reads CASRVSGSGKEYLKTQYF. CDR3 DNA: TGTGCCAGCAGAGTTTCTGGGTCGGGAAAGGAGTACTTAAAGACCCAGTACTTC.

The chain uses TRBV11-2 and TRBJ2-5; D is possibly TRBD1 (6 bases). Germline V CDR1 and CDR2: SGHAT, FQNNGV. V lost 3 bases and J 1 base, leaving 9 bases between the germline ends. CDR3 length equals 14 residues. The CDR3 DNA reads as TGTGCCAGCAGCTTCCGGACAGCCCAAGAGACCCAGTACTTC. Translating gives CASSFRTAQETQYF.

The genes are TRBV4-3 and TRBJ1-2; D is uncertain. The germline V and J ends were trimmed by 3 bases and 3 bases, with 5 bases remaining between them. The length of the CDR3 is 12 residues. CDR1 and CDR2 (germline): LGHNA, YSLEER. The CDR3 protein is CASSQRDYGYTF. DNA for the CDR3: TGCGCCAGCAGCCAGAGAGACTATGGCTACACCTTC.

This clone has a handful of counts. The chain recombines TRBV30 with TRBJ2-7; D tentatively fits TRBD1 or TRBD2 (6 bases each). Trimming pared 4 bases from V and 6 bases from J, leaving 13 bases between. The CDR3 loop spans 12 amino acids. Germline V gene lookup returns CDR1 GTSNPN and CDR2 SVGIG (reference sequence). DNA for the CDR3: TGTGCCTGGACCCCGTCGGGGGCCGAGCAGTACTTC. This translates into CAWTPSGAEQYF.

The chain links TRBV30 to TRBJ2-7; TRBD1 agrees at 9 bases. The junction had 3 bases not matched to a gene; V was cut back by 1 base and J by 2 bases. The CDR3 totals 14 residues. Per the germline V gene, CDR1 is GTSNPN and CDR2 is SVGIG (reference sequence). The CDR3: CAWSGQGVTYEQYF. CDR3 coding DNA: TGTGCCTGGAGTGGACAGGGGGTTACCTACGAGCAGTACTTC.

The V call is TRBV29-1, the J call TRBJ2-3; possible D gene TRBD1, 6 bases. V was cut by 4 bases and J by 4 bases, with 15 bases left in between. Germline V gene data show CDR1 as SQVTM and CDR2 as ANQGSEA. This CDR3 has 14 amino acids. CDR3 in amino acids: CSVVLGAAADTQYF. The CDR3 nucleotides read TGCAGCGTTGTCTTGGGGGCCGCGGCAGATACGCAGTATTTT.

V is TRBV6-5 and J is TRBJ2-3; D ambiguous. The V gene's germline CDR1 is MNHEY and CDR2 SVGAGI. Trimming shortened V by 2 bases and J by 5 bases, and 5 bases separated the two germline ends. The CDR3 loop spans 12 amino acids. CDR3 protein: CASSYREDTQYF. Written as DNA, the CDR3 is TGTGCCAGCAGTTACAGGGAAGATACGCAGTATTTT.

V gene TRBV5-1 combines with J gene TRBJ2-1; D gene uncertain. The V and J ends lost 6 bases and 0 bases respectively, with 13 bases between them. The CDR3 has 15 amino acids. Germline V lookup: CDR1 SGHRS, CDR2 YFSETQ. In DNA, the CDR3 is TGCGCCAGCAAGGAGACCCTTCGCTCCTACAATGAGCAGTTCTTC. Translated: CASKETLRSYNEQFF.

The V call is TRBV11-2, the J call TRBJ2-2; a weak D match, TRBD1 (6 bases). With 6 bases removed from V and 4 bases from J, the gap between germline ends came to 6 bases. This CDR3 is built from 12 residues. The germline CDR1 and CDR2 sequences are SGHAT and FQNNGV. CDR3 bases: TGTGCCAGCAGACAGGGCACCGGGGAGCTGTTTTTT. Amino acids: CASRQGTGELFF.